These 14 T cell receptor beta chains came from one sample sequenced in a study of vaccination and CD4 T cells after COVID-19. Antigen specificity for these receptors is unknown. Regarding treatment: roughly 10-day PBMC culture with coronavirus spike peptide pools or control peptides (ViraFEST assay). The Oncomine TCR Beta short-read assay was applied to DNA of cultured CD4+ T cells. TCRdb reprocessed the PCR reads with MiXCR, giving one entry per CDR3 protein. This table holds 14,000 or so distinct CDR3 sequences, roughly 61% found once. The material sequenced was CD4+ T cells from blood, cultured in vitro. These receptors were taken from a human donor who had recovered from COVID-19.

The sample holds a few counts of this clonotype. This chain connects TRBV7-2 to TRBJ2-2, with D hard to call. Trimming stripped 0 bases from V and 2 bases from J, with 7 bases between. The germline CDR1 and CDR2 sequences are SGHTA and FQGNSA. This CDR3 region has 15 residues. The CDR3 spells CASSLAPENTGELFF. The CDR3 coding sequence is TGTGCCAGCAGCTTAGCACCGGAAAACACCGGGGAGCTGTTTTTT.

The chain carries TRBV7-2 and TRBJ2-1; D not certain. Trimming removed 4 bases at V and 3 bases at J, with 16 bases between. The CDR3 extends over 16 amino acids. Germline V CDR1 and CDR2: SGHTA, FQGNSA. This CDR3 is CASSSESTLFYNEQFF. CDR3 in DNA: TGTGCCAGCAGCTCCGAATCAACACTCTTCTACAATGAGCAGTTCTTC.

This clonotype was counted a single time. Written as DNA, the CDR3 is TGTGCCAGCAGCTCGCTGGGATTGGGGACTGAAGCTTTCTTT. It encodes CASSSLGLGTEAFF. This chain links TRBV7-9 with TRBJ1-1, with no clear D. V was clipped by 4 bases and J by 5 bases, with 14 bases between them. Germline CDR1 SEHNR, CDR2 FQNEAQ (reference sequence). This CDR3 region has 14 residues.

CDR3 loop: CASSYSGLAGTYNEQFF. The CDR3 DNA follows: TGTGCCAGCAGTTACTCCGGACTAGCGGGGACCTACAATGAGCAGTTCTTC. V usage is TRBV6-5 and J usage is TRBJ2-1; TRBD2 aligns across 12 bases. Per the germline V gene, CDR1 is MNHEY and CDR2 is SVGAGI. The CDR3 covers 17 residues. Trimming cost V 0 bases and J 2 bases; bases outside gene matches: 2.

This rearrangement joins TRBV20-1 to TRBJ2-5; no reliable D call. The V end lost 7 bases, the J end lost 5 bases, and 11 bases lay between the germline ends. The CDR3 loop spans 11 amino acids. Germline CDR1 DFQATT, CDR2 SNEGSKA (reference sequence). CDR3 coding DNA: TGCAGTGGTGAAGCGAGTGAGACCCAGTACTTC. Protein: CSGEASETQYF.

CDR3 in DNA: TGTGCCACCAGTGATACCCCTAGCGGCCAAGAGACCCAGTACTTC. Protein sequence: CATSDTPSGQETQYF. J is TRBJ2-5 and V is TRBV24-1; 7 nucleotides line up with TRBD2. Germline V gene lookup returns CDR1 KGHDR and CDR2 SFDVKD. Losses at the gene ends were 3 bases for V and 1 base for J; bases not matched to a gene: 4. CDR3 length: 15 residues.

Concerning this clonotype: A junction end diverges from the germline sequence, so it may reflect a read error. The CDR3, as DNA: TGTGCCAGCAGTTTTTCTAACTATCGCTACACCTTC. This encodes CASSFSNYRYTF. The chain couples TRBV12-3 or TRBV12-4 to TRBJ1-2, with unresolved D. There are 12 residues in the CDR3.

The J gene is TRBJ2-1, the V gene TRBV9, with 7 bases that match TRBD1. The V segment lost 0 bases and the J segment 2 bases; nucleotides outside the gene matches: 5. This CDR3 spans 16 amino acids. The germline V gene has CDR1 SGDLS and CDR2 YYNGEE. The CDR3 DNA reads as TGTGCCAGCAGCGTAGGACAGGGATCGGCCTACAATGAGCAGTTCTTC. It is translated as CASSVGQGSAYNEQFF.

This chain uses TRBV28 with TRBJ2-3; D is perhaps TRBD1 (6 bases). V dropped 7 bases and J dropped 3 bases, with 17 bases sitting between them. The CDR3 has 15 amino acids. The germline gives CDR1 MDHEN, CDR2 SYDVKM. The chain's CDR3 is CASKEQGGKTDTQYF. CDR3 sequence (DNA): TGTGCCAGCAAAGAACAGGGTGGAAAGACAGATACGCAGTATTTT. The complete variable domain, with remaining parts taken from reference TRBV28 and TRBJ2-3, reads DVKVTQSSRYLVKRTGEKVFLECVQDMDHENMFWYRQDPGLGLRLIYFSYDVKMKEKGDIPEGYSVSREKKERFSLILESASTNQTSMYLCASKEQGGKTDTQYFGPGTRLTVL.

Written as DNA, the CDR3 is TGTGCCAGCAGCCCGGGGGAGGGGCTTTGGAATTCACCCCTCCACTTT. The encoded protein is CASSPGEGLWNSPLHF. The V gene is TRBV5-4, the J gene TRBJ1-6, with a possible D match to TRBD1 (5 bases). This CDR3 spans 16 amino acids. Germline V gives CDR1 SGHNT, CDR2 YYREEE (reference sequence). The V end was cut by 4 bases, the J end by 7 bases, with 18 bases between.

In this sample, this clonotype turned up a few times. The chain couples TRBV6-1 to TRBJ1-1, with D perhaps TRBD1 (6 bases). The CDR3 is 13 residues long. The V end was cut by 8 bases, the J end by 0 bases, with 10 bases between. The V gene's germline CDR1 is MNHNS and CDR2 SASEGT. The CDR3 DNA reads TGTGCCAGCGACAGGTTCATGAACACTGAAGCTTTCTTT. It translates to CASDRFMNTEAFF.

The rearrangement uses TRBV6-5 and TRBJ1-1; weak D call: TRBD1 (5 bases). The CDR3 has 19 residues. Germline V CDR1 and CDR2: MNHEY, SVGAGI. Deletions cut 3 bases from V and 3 bases from J, with 26 bases between. This chain's CDR3 is CASSYGFGRLRGGDTEAFF. DNA of the CDR3: TGTGCCAGCAGTTATGGGTTCGGTCGTTTAAGGGGTGGCGACACTGAAGCTTTCTTT.

This clonotype was observed a handful of times. The chain recombines TRBV7-9 with TRBJ1-5, with 7 positions matching TRBD1. The germline V gene encodes CDR1 SEHNR and CDR2 FQNEAQ (reference sequence). The CDR3 has 14 amino acids. V was clipped by 2 bases and J by 5 bases; unmatched bases: 3. CDR3 sequence reads: CASSLLGQDQPQHF. In DNA form, the CDR3 reads TGTGCCAGCAGCTTACTAGGACAGGATCAGCCCCAGCATTTT.

This clonotype was seen only a few times. The chain carries TRBV20-1 and TRBJ2-3, with D possibly being TRBD1 or TRBD2 (5 bases each). The V end was cut by 2 bases, the J end by 0 bases, with 12 bases between. This CDR3 comprises 15 residues. The germline gives CDR1 DFQATT, CDR2 SNEGSKA (reference sequence). CDR3 DNA: TGCAGTGCTAGAAACCGGGGCCAGAGCACAGATACGCAGTATTTT. Its protein product is CSARNRGQSTDTQYF.